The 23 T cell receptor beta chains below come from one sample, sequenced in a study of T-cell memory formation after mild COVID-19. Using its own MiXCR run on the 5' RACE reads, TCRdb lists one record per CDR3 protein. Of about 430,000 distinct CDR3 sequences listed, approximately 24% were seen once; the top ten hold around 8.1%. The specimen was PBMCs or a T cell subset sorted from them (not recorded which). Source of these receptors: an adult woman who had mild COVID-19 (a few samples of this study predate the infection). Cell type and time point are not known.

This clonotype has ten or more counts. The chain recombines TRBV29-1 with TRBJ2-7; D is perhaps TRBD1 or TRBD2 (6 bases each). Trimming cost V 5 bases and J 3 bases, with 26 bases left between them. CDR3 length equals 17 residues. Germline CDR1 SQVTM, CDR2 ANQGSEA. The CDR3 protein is CSVKKMVGGKGFYEQYF. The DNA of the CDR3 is TGCAGCGTTAAAAAAATGGTCGGGGGCAAGGGATTCTACGAGCAGTACTTC.

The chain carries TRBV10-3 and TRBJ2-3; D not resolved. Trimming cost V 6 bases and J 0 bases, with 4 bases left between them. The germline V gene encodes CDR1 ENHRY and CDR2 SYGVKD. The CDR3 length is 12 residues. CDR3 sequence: CAIRGSTDTQYF. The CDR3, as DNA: TGTGCCATCAGGGGTAGCACAGATACGCAGTATTTT.

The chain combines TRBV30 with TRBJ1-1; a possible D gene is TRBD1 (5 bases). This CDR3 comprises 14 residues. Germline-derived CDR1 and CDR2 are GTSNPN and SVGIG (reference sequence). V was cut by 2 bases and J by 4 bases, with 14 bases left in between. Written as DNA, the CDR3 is TGTGCCTGGAGTCGGGGGGGGTTCGGCACTGAAGCTTTCTTT. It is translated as CAWSRGGFGTEAFF.

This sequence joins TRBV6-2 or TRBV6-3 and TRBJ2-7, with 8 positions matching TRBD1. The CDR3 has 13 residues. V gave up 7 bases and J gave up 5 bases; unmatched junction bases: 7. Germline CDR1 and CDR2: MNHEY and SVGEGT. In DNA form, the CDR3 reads TGTGCCAGCACCACGGGACAGGTGGACGAGCAGTACTTC. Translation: CASTTGQVDEQYF.

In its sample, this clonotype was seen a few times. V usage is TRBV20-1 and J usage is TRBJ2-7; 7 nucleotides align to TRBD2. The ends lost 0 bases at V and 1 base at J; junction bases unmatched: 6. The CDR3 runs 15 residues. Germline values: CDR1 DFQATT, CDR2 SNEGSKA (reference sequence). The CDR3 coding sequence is TGCAGTGCTAGAGATACTAGCGTCGGATCCTACGAGCAGTACTTC. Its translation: CSARDTSVGSYEQYF.

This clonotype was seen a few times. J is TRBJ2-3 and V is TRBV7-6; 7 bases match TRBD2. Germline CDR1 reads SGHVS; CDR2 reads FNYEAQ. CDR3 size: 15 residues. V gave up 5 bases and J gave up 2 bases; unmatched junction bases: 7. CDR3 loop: CASSPLAAHTDTQYF. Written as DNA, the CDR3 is TGTGCCAGCAGCCCCCTAGCGGCGCACACAGATACGCAGTATTTT.

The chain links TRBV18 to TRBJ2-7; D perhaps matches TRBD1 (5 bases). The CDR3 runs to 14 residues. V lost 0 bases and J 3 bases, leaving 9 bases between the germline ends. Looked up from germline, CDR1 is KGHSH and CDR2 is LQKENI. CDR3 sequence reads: CASSPPDIFYEQYF. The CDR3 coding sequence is TGTGCCAGCTCACCACCGGACATCTTCTACGAGCAGTACTTC. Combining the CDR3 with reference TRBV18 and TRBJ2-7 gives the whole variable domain NAGVMQNPRHLVRRRGQEARLRCSPMKGHSHVYWYRQLPEEGLKFMVYLQKENIIDESGMPKERFSAEFPKEGPSILRIQQVVRGDSAAYFCASSPPDIFYEQYFGPGTRLTVT.

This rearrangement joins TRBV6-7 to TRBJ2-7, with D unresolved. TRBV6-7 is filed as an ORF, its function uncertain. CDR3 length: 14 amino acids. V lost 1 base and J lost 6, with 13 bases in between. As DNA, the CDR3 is TGTGCCAGCAGTTACTACTTCCCTATGTGCGAGCAGTACTTC. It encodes CASSYYFPMCEQYF.

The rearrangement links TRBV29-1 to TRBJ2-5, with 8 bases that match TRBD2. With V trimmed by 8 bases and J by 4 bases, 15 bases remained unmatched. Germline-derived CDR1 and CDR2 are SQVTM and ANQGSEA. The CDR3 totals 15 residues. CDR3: CSLKGPGGIGETQYF. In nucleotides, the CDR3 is TGCAGCTTAAAAGGTCCGGGGGGGATTGGAGAGACCCAGTACTTC.

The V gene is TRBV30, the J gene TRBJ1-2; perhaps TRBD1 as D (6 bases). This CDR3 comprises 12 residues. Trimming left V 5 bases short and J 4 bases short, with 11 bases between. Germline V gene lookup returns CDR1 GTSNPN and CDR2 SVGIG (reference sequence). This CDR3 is CAWHREGYGYTF. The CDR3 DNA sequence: TGTGCCTGGCACAGGGAGGGCTATGGCTACACCTTC.

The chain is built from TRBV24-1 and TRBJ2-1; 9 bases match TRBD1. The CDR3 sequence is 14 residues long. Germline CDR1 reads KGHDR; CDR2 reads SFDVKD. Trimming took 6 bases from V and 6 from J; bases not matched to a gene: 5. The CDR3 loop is CATSPRTGVNEQFF. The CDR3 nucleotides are TGTGCCACCAGTCCCCGGACAGGGGTCAATGAGCAGTTCTTC.

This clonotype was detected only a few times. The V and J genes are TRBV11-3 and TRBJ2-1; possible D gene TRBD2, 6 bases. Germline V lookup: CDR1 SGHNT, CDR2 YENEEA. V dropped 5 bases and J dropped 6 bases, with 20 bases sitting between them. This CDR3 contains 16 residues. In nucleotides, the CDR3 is TGTGCCAGCAGCCCAGCCGATAGGAGGAGGGGCAATGAGCAGTTCTTC. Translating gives CASSPADRRRGNEQFF.

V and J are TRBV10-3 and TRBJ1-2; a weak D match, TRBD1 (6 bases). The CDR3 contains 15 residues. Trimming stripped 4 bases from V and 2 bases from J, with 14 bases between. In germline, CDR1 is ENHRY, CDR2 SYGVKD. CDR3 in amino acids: CAISGGRGGNYGYTF. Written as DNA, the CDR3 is TGTGCCATCAGTGGCGGCAGGGGAGGGAACTATGGCTACACCTTC.

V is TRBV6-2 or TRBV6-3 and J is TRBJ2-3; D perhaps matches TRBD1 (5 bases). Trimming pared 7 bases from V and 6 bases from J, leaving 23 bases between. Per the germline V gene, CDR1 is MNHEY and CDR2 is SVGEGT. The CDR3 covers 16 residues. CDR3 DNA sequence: TGTGCCAGCAACGCCCTGGGGCTCCGGCCCGCGGATACGCAGTATTTT. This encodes CASNALGLRPADTQYF.

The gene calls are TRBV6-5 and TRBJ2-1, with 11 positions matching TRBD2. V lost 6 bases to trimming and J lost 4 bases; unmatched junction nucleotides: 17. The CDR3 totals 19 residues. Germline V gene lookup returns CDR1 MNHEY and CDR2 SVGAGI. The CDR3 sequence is CASSLVLIAGGPLYNEQFF. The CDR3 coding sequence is TGTGCCAGCAGCCTAGTCCTTATAGCGGGAGGGCCCCTTTACAATGAGCAGTTCTTC.

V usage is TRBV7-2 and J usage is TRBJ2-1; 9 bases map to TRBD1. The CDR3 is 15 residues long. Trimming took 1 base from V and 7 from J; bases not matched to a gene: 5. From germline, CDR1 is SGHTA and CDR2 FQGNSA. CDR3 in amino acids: CASSLGGTGRNEQFF. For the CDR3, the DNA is TGTGCCAGCAGCTTAGGAGGGACAGGGAGGAATGAGCAGTTCTTC.

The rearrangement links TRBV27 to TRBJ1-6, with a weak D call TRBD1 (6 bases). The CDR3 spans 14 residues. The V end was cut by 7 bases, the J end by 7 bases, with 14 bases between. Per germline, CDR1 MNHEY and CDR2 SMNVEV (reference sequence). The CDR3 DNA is TGTGCCAGCACCCAGACAGGCGGAAATTCACCCCTCCACTTT. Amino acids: CASTQTGGNSPLHF.

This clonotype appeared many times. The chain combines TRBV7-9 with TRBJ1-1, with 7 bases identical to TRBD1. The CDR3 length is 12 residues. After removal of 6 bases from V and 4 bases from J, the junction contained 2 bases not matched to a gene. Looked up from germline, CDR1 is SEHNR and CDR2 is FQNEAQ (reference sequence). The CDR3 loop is CASSSGGTEAFF. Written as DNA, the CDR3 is TGTGCCAGCAGTTCAGGGGGCACTGAAGCTTTCTTT.

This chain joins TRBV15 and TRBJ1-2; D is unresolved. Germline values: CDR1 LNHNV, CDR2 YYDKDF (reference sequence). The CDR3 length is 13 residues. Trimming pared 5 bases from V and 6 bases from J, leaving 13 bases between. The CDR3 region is CATSPRGGDGYTF. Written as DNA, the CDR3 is TGTGCCACCAGCCCCAGAGGCGGGGATGGCTACACCTTC.

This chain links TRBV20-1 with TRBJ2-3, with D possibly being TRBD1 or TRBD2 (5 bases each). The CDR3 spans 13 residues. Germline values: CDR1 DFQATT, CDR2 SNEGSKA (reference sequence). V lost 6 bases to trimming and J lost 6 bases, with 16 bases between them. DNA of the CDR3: TGCAGTGCGCACCGTGGCGAGGGGGATACGCAGTATTTT. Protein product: CSAHRGEGDTQYF.

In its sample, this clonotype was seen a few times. The CDR3 DNA is TGTGCCAGCAGCTTTTTTGGGACTACTAGTAATGAGCAGTTCTTC. Translation: CASSFFGTTSNEQFF. The V and J genes are TRBV7-9 and TRBJ2-1; 7 nucleotides agree with TRBD2. Unmatched junction bases numbered 9, after V lost 3 bases and J lost 7 bases. CDR3 size: 15 residues. Germline CDR1 SEHNR, CDR2 FQNEAQ (reference sequence).

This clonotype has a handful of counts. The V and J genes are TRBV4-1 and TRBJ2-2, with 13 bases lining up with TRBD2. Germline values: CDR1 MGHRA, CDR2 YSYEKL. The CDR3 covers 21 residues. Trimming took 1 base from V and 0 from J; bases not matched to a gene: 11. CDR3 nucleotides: TGCGCCAGCAGCCAAGGGGACCAACTAGCGGGAGGGCCCGCGAACACCGGGGAGCTGTTTTTT. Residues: CASSQGDQLAGGPANTGELFF.

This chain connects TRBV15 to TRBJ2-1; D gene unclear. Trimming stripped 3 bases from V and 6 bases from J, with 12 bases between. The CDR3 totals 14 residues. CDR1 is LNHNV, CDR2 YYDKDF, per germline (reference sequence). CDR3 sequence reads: CATSSPLIINEQFF. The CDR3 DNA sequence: TGTGCCACCAGCAGCCCACTAATAATCAATGAGCAGTTCTTC.